The T cell receptor (beta chain) under discussion was sequenced for a study of blood T cell repertoires in COVID-19. About the research overall: Donors in the United States, Italy and Spain gave samples during acute or convalescent COVID-19. PBMCs, B-cell-depleted T cells, or T cells were the source of the cDNA or gDNA that made up the material.

This clone was detected once. Per the authors' pipeline: From reference gene primer amplification, estimates of nucleated cell counts were derived. This table comes from immunoSEQ multiplex PCR, and its TCRdb copy is limited to in-frame clones, with some not included. The DNA was the basis for D and trimming; V, J and clone size are from that table. The data contain about 51,000 clones, around 86% of them seen just once; the ten biggest clones take up 5% to 7%. CDR3 length equals 18 residues. From germline, CDR1 is SNHLY and CDR2 FYNNEI. Trimming left V 0 bases short and J 2 bases short, with 18 bases between.

The rearrangement links TRBV2 to TRBJ2-3; D perhaps matches TRBD2 (7 bases). Sequencing was performed on peripheral blood. This TCR was recovered from a man aged 45 to 65 with active COVID-19. The CDR3, as DNA: TGTGCCAGCAGTGAAGCGGGAAGGGCGGGGGCCTACACAGATACGCAGTATTTT. This codes for CASSEAGRAGAYTDTQYF.